Reported below is one T cell receptor (beta chain). Antigen unknown. The treatment was: roughly 19 received Ad26.COV2.S at low or high dose, single or two shots; five or six received placebo; per-sample allocation not given. Sampling occurred on day 63 after the first vaccine or placebo injection. Wuhan-strain SARS-CoV-2 spike was expressed by the Ad26 vector that made up the vaccine. These data come from a study of Ad26.COV2.S vaccination and SARS-CoV-2 variants. Study as a whole: Donor participated within the Ad26.COV2.S arm of the COV1001 trial. Intramuscular Ad26.COV2.S doses were given once or twice, 56 days apart. The study's findings and limits: Reportedly, spike-specific CD8+ and CD4+ T cell responses achieved substantial breadth once vaccination had taken place.

The CDR3 is 15 amino acids. The V end lost 4 bases, the J end lost 10 bases, and 23 bases lay between the germline ends. Germline assignment: CDR1 SGHDT and CDR2 YYEEEE. Sequencing used immunoSEQ multiplex PCR; TCRdb keeps in-frame clones, though not all of them. This table has over 300,000 clones, 83% appearing once. The rearrangement uses TRBV5-6 and TRBJ1-1, with a possible D match to TRBD1 (5 bases). The sequencing here drew on peripheral blood, taken in a trial of Ad26.COV2.S vaccine versus placebo. This TCR was sampled from a person between 18 and 60 years old who received the Ad26.COV2.S COVID-19 vaccine or a placebo. The CDR3 region has the DNA TGTGCCAGCAGCCCCACCGGCGGGACCCTCCTCGGAGCTTTCTTT. Its translation is CASSPTGGTLLGAFF. Drawing the rest from reference TRBV5-6 and TRBJ1-1, the complete variable domain is DAGVTQSPTHLIKTRGQQVTLRCSPKSGHDTVSWYQQALGQGPQFIFQYYEEEERQRGNFPDRFSGHQFPNYSSELNVNALLLGDSALYLCASSPTGGTLLGAFFGQGTRLTVV.